This TCR beta chain was observed in a study of blood T cell repertoires in COVID-19. TCRdb keeps only in-frame clones here, not all; method: immunoSEQ multiplex PCR. The sample yields over 150,000 clones, around 84% seen once. Germline V gene sequence: CDR1 LGHNA, CDR2 YSLEER. The V segment lost 4 bases and the J segment 2 bases; nucleotides outside the gene matches: 7. There are 16 residues in the CDR3. The chain couples TRBV4-3 to TRBJ2-7, with 11 bases lining up with TRBD1. This receptor was taken from an elderly man with acute or convalescent COVID-19. Sequenced: peripheral blood. CDR3 nucleotide sequence: TGCGCCAGCAGCCCGGTCCAGGGACAGGGGGCCTACGAGCAGTACTTC. It translates to CASSPVQGQGAYEQYF.